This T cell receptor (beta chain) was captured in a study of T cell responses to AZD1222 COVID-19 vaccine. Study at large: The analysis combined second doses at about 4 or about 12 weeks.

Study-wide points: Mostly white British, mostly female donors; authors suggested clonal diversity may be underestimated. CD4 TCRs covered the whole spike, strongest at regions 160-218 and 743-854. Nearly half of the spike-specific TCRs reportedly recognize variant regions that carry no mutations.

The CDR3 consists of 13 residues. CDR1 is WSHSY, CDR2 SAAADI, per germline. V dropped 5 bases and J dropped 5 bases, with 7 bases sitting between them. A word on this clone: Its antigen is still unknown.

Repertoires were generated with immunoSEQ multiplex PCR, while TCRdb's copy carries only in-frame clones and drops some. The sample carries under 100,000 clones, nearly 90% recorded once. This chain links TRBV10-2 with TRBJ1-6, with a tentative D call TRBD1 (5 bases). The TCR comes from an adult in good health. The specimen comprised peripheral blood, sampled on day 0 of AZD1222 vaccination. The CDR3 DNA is TGCGCCAGCAGTCGGGGGGATAATTCACCCCTCCACTTT. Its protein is CASSRGDNSPLHF.